One sample yielded the 2 T cell receptor beta chains listed below, sequenced in a study of cytomegalovirus exposure and HLA in healthy donors. The study ran its PCR with 60 Vbeta and 13 Jbeta primers. Using immunoSEQ multiplex PCR, the repertoire was profiled, and TCRdb retains in-frame clones only, with some absent. Of 200,000 or so clones listed, 76% are singletons. Sequenced input: PBMCs. The receptor source for this set is a young man in good health and CMV-seronegative.

V gene TRBV11-2 combines with J gene TRBJ2-7, with 9 bases fitting TRBD1. V was clipped by 3 bases and J by 0 bases; unmatched bases: 3. Germline CDR1 is SGHAT and CDR2 is FQNNGV. The CDR3 extends over 15 amino acids. CDR3: CASSFDRGSSYEQYF. DNA for the CDR3: TGTGCCAGCAGCTTTGACAGGGGGAGCTCCTACGAGCAGTACTTC.

This clone was recorded once. The chain links TRBV27 to TRBJ2-7; 11 nucleotides line up with TRBD1. The germline gives CDR1 MNHEY, CDR2 SMNVEV (reference sequence). With 5 bases clipped from V and 3 bases from J, the junction kept 6 bases outside the gene matches. The CDR3 loop spans 15 amino acids. Here the CDR3 DNA reads TGTGCCAGCAGTCCTAAGGGGACAGGGGGCTACGAGCAGTACTTC. Residues: CASSPKGTGGYEQYF.